The following is a TCR beta chain sequence with its context. The sample originates from a study of blood T cell repertoires in COVID-19. Study in general: The United States, Italy and Spain supplied acute and convalescent COVID-19 samples. PBMCs, B-cell-depleted T cells, or T cells were the source of the cDNA or gDNA that made up the material.

Using immunoSEQ multiplex PCR, the repertoire was profiled, and TCRdb retains in-frame clones only, with some absent. Here the sample spans 130,000 to 150,000 clones, roughly 90% being singletons. This CDR3 is built from 14 residues. Germline assignment: CDR1 SEHNR and CDR2 FQNEAQ (reference sequence). The V end lost 1 base, the J end lost 2 bases, and 8 bases lay between the germline ends. Sequenced: peripheral blood. The TCR was taken from a human donor in a cohort sampled during active COVID-19. The V call is TRBV7-9, the J call TRBJ1-1; possible D gene TRBD1, 6 bases. This CDR3 reads CASSLVDRNTEAFF. The CDR3 nucleotides are TGTGCCAGCAGCTTAGTGGACAGAAACACTGAAGCTTTCTTT. The variable domain in full, with the rest retrieved from reference TRBV7-9 and TRBJ1-1, is DTGVSQNPRHKITKRGQNVTFRCDPISEHNRLYWYRQTLGQGPEFLTYFQNEAQLEKSRLLSDRFSAERPKGSFSTLEIQRTEQGDSAMYLCASSLVDRNTEAFFGQGTRLTVV.